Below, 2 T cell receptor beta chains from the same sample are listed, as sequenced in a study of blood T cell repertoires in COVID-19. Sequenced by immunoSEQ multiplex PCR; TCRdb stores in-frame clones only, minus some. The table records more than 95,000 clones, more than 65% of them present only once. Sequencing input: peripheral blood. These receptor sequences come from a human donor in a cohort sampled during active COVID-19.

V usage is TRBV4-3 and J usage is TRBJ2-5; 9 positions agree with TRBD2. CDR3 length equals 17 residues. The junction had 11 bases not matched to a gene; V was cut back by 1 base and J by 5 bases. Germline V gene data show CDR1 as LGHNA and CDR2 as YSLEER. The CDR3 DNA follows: TGCGCCAGCAGCCAAGGGGAGGCTAGCGGGGCGGGGGAGACCCAGTACTTC. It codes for CASSQGEASGAGETQYF.

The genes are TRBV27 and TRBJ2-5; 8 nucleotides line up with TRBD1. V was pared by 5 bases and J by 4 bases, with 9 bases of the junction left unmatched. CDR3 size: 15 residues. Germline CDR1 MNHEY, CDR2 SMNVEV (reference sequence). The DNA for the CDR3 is TGTGCCAGCAGTACCTACAGGGGGAAAGGAGAGACCCAGTACTTC. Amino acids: CASSTYRGKGETQYF.